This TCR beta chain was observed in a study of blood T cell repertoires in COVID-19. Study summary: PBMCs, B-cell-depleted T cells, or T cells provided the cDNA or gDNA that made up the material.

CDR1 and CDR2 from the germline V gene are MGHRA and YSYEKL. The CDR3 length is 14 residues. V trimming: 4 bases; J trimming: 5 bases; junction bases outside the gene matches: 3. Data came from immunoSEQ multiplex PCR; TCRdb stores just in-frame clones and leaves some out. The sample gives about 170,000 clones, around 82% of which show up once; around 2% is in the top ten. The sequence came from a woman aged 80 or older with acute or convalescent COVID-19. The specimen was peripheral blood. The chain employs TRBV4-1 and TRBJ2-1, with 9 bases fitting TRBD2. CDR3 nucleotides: TGCGCCAGCAGCCCCCGGACTAGCGACAATGAGCAGTTCTTC. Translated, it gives CASSPRTSDNEQFF.